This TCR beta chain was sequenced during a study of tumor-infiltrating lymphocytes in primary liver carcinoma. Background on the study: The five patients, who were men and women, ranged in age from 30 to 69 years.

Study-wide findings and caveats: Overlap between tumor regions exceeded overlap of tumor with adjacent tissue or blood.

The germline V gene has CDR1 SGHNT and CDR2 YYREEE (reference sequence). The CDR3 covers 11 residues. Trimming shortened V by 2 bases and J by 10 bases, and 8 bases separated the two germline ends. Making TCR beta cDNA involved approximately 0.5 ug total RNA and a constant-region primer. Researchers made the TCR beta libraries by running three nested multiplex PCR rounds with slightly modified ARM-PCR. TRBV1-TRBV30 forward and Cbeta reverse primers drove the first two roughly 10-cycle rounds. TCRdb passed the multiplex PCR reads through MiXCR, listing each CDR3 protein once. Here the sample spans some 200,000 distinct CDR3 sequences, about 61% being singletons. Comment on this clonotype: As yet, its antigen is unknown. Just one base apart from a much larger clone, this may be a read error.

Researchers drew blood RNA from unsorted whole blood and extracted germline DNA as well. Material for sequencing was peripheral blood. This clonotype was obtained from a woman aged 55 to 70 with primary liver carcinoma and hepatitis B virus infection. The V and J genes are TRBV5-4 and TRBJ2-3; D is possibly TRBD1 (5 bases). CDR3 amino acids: CASSLGAAQYF. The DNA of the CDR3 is TGTGCCAGCAGCTTAGGGGCTGCGCAGTATTTT.